This entry describes one TCR beta chain. Its antigen is not known. The unexposed donors gave CD4+ T cells in about 2010-2019, prior to COVID-19. Naive and memory CD4+ T cells came from enriched cryopreserved PBMCs. The ends were cut back, 0 bases at V and 0 bases at J, with 7 bases in the middle. Per the germline V gene, CDR1 is SGHKS and CDR2 is YYEKEE (reference sequence). The CDR3 loop spans 15 amino acids. The sample belongs to a study of CD4 T cells in relation to SARS-CoV-2 and coronaviruses. Across the whole study: Shared crossreactive spike epitopes were mapped to their HLA restriction.

Points from the study as a whole: Samples before the pandemic and after infection were not matched within any donor. The assay detects memory recall responses, not culture-primed primary responses.

Clones were read by immunoSEQ multiplex PCR, and TCRdb kept only the in-frame ones, dropping some. The table records about 68,000 clones, 85% to 95% of them present only once. The sample was naive CD4+ T cells from PBMCs. Sample subset: naive CD4+ T cells isolated by negative enrichment. This TCR came from a human donor in good health. The chain has TRBV5-5 and TRBJ1-5; D call uncertain. CDR3 amino acids: CASSLVLNSNQPQHF. The CDR3 nucleotides read TGTGCCAGCAGCTTGGTTTTGAATAGCAATCAGCCCCAGCATTTT.